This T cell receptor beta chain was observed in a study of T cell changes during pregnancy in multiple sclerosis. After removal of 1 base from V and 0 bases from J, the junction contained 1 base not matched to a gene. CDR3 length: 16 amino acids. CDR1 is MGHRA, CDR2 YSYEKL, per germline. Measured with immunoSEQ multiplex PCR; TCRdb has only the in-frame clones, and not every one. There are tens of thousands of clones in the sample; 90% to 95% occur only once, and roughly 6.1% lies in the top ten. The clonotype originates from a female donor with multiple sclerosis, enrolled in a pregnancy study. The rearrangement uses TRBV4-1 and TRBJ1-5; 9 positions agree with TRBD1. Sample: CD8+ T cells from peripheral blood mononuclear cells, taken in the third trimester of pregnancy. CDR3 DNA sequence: TGCGCCAGCAGCCAAGGGGGACAGGGTAGCAATCAGCCCCAGCATTTT. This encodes CASSQGGQGSNQPQHF.